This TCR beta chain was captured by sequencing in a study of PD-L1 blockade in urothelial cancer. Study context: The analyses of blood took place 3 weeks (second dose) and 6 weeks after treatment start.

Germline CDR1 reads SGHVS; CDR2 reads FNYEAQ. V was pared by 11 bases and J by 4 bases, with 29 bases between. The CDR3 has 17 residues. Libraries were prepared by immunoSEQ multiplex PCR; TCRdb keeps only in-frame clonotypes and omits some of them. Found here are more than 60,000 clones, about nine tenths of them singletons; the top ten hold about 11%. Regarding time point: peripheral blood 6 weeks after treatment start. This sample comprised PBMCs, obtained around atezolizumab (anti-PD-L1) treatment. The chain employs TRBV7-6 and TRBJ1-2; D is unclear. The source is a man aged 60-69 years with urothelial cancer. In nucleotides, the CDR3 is TGTGCCGATACCCATTTGGGCAGGAAAGAATTTTCCTATGGCTACACCTTC. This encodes CADTHLGRKEFSYGYTF.